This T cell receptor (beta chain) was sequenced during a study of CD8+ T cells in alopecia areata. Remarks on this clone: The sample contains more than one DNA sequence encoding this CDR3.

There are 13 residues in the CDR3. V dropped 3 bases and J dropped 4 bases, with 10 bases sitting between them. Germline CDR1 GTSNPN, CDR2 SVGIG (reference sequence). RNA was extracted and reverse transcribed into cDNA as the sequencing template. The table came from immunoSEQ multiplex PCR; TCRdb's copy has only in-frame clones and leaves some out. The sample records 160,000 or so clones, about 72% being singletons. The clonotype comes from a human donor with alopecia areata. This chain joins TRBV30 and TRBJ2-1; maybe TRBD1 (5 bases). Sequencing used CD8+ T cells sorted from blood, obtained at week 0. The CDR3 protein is CAWSPDSYNEQFF. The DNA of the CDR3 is TGTGCCTGGAGCCCCGACAGTTACAATGAGCAGTTCTTC.